These 25 T cell receptor beta chains came from one sample sequenced in a study of shared clonotypes between healthy human individuals. Repertoires were generated with immunoSEQ multiplex PCR, while TCRdb's copy carries only in-frame clones and drops some. The sample has fewer than 200,000 clones, 80% to 95% seen once. Material for sequencing was naive CD4+ T cells sorted from blood. Subset of the sample: CD45RA+ positively selected. Source of these receptors: a woman between 25 and 40 years old in good health.

The J gene is TRBJ2-7, the V gene TRBV29-1; TRBD1 agrees at 8 bases. Looked up from germline, CDR1 is SQVTM and CDR2 is ANQGSEA. This CDR3 has 11 residues. Trimming cost V 7 bases and J 6 bases; bases outside gene matches: 5. CDR3 sequence: CSGTGTGEQYF. The CDR3 nucleotides are TGCAGCGGGACAGGGACGGGCGAGCAGTACTTC.

This clone appeared a few times. The chain combines TRBV28 with TRBJ2-7; D remains ambiguous. The V end lost 5 bases, the J end lost 7 bases, and 18 bases lay between the germline ends. Germline assignment: CDR1 MDHEN and CDR2 SYDVKM. The CDR3 sequence is 14 residues long. This CDR3 is CASSPPSPVGEQYF. CDR3 DNA: TGTGCCAGCAGTCCCCCCTCGCCGGTGGGAGAGCAGTACTTC.

The V and J genes are TRBV11-2 and TRBJ1-2, with TRBD1 matching 7 bases. V was pared by 1 base and J by 3 bases, with 11 bases of the junction left unmatched. The CDR3 length is 17 residues. CDR1 is SGHAT, CDR2 FQNNGV, per germline. The CDR3 coding sequence is TGTGCCAGCAGCTTAGGGGCTGGGACAGTCCTTCACTATGGCTACACCTTC. Residues: CASSLGAGTVLHYGYTF.

This chain's CDR3 is CASSKQGGDYEQYF. The CDR3 bases are TGTGCCAGCAGTAAACAGGGGGGCGACTACGAGCAGTACTTC. V usage is TRBV5-6 and J usage is TRBJ2-7, with TRBD1 matching over 8 bases. CDR3 length: 14 residues. V was pared by 5 bases and J by 3 bases, with 7 bases of the junction left unmatched. Germline assignment: CDR1 SGHDT and CDR2 YYEEEE.

For the CDR3, the DNA is TGTGCCAGCAGCTTACTAGGTACCTCTGGGGCCAACGTCCTGACTTTC. Protein: CASSLLGTSGANVLTF. The chain employs TRBV7-9 and TRBJ2-6; no firm D call. CDR3 length: 16 residues. Trimming left V 2 bases short and J 0 bases short, with 8 bases between. CDR1 is SEHNR, CDR2 FQNEAQ, per germline (reference sequence).

The V and J genes are TRBV29-1 and TRBJ2-3; the D gene is possibly TRBD1 (6 bases). The CDR3 spans 16 residues. Looked up from germline, CDR1 is SQVTM and CDR2 is ANQGSEA. The V and J ends lost 8 bases and 5 bases respectively, with 26 bases between them. The CDR3 loop reads CSYDGPQGRAGDTQYF. The CDR3 bases are TGCAGCTATGACGGCCCTCAGGGGCGGGCTGGAGATACGCAGTATTTT.

The J gene is TRBJ2-7, the V gene TRBV4-1; TRBD2 matches at 8 bases. V lost 4 bases to trimming and J lost 3 bases; unmatched junction nucleotides: 5. Germline V gives CDR1 MGHRA, CDR2 YSYEKL. The CDR3 loop spans 14 amino acids. Here the CDR3 DNA reads TGCGCCAGCAGCCGGGAGCGGGAGCTCTACGAGCAGTACTTC. This gives the protein CASSRERELYEQYF.

The chain uses TRBV4-1 and TRBJ2-1, with TRBD2 identical over 7 bases. The CDR3 contains 15 residues. After removal of 0 bases from V and 4 bases from J, the junction contained 3 bases not matched to a gene. In germline, CDR1 is MGHRA, CDR2 YSYEKL. CDR3 nucleotides: TGCGCCAGCAGCCAAGATCTAGCGGCTTACAATGAGCAGTTCTTC. Translation gives CASSQDLAAYNEQFF.

The chain couples TRBV19 to TRBJ2-1; 11 bases are a match to TRBD2. The germline V gene encodes CDR1 LNHDA and CDR2 SQIVND (reference sequence). This CDR3 has 16 amino acids. J was trimmed by 9 bases and V by 7 bases; bases with no gene match: 14. CDR3 protein: CASKLAGGQGGGEQFF. Here the CDR3 DNA reads TGTGCCAGTAAGCTAGCGGGAGGTCAAGGTGGCGGTGAGCAGTTCTTC.

J is TRBJ1-2 and V is TRBV28, with D possibly matching TRBD1 (6 bases). The CDR3 loop spans 15 amino acids. Deletions cut 5 bases from V and 7 bases from J, with 20 bases between. Germline CDR1 reads MDHEN; CDR2 reads SYDVKM. The CDR3 nucleotides read TGTGCCAGCAGTGGATCGAAAGGACAGCCGGGTGGCTACACCTTC. Its protein product is CASSGSKGQPGGYTF.

This clone was seen only a few times. The V call is TRBV5-4, the J call TRBJ2-7; TRBD1 matches at 8 bases. The germline gives CDR1 SGHNT, CDR2 YYREEE (reference sequence). With V trimmed by 5 bases and J by 5 bases, 9 bases remained unmatched. This CDR3 spans 14 amino acids. The CDR3, as DNA: TGTGCCAGCAGTGTTCGGACAGGGTCGGACGAGCAGTACTTC. Protein: CASSVRTGSDEQYF.

This chain joins TRBV2 and TRBJ1-2, with a possible D match to TRBD1 (5 bases). Germline loops: CDR1 SNHLY, CDR2 FYNNEI. The CDR3 has 14 amino acids. V dropped 7 bases and J dropped 11 bases, with 23 bases sitting between them. The DNA of the CDR3 is TGTGCCAGCAACGATGGGGGGGGTTATAGAGGGTACACCTTC. Encoded protein: CASNDGGGYRGYTF.

The chain joins TRBV6-5 to TRBJ1-6; a weak D match, TRBD1 (6 bases). V was clipped by 6 bases and J by 7 bases, with 16 bases between them. The CDR3 runs to 15 residues. CDR1 MNHEY and CDR2 SVGAGI come from the germline V gene. The CDR3 protein is CASSPQGRGNSPLHF. In DNA, the CDR3 is TGTGCCAGCAGCCCCCAGGGGCGGGGAAATTCACCCCTCCACTTT.

The gene calls are TRBV19 and TRBJ1-4; no clear D. Trimming pared 7 bases from V and 5 bases from J, leaving 20 bases between. Germline V lookup: CDR1 LNHDA, CDR2 SQIVND (reference sequence). This CDR3 is 16 amino acids long. CDR3 coding DNA: TGTGCCAGTACCCCCCAAGCTGGGTTTATGAATGAAAAACTGTTTTTT. Its protein is CASTPQAGFMNEKLFF.

The gene calls are TRBV11-1 and TRBJ1-2, with 8 bases lining up with TRBD1. CDR3 length: 15 residues. J lost 2 bases, V lost 5 bases, and 7 bases had no gene match. Germline V lookup: CDR1 SGHAT, CDR2 FQDESV (reference sequence). The CDR3 reads CASSPRTGTNYGYTF. CDR3 nucleotides: TGTGCCAGCAGCCCCCGGACAGGGACGAACTATGGCTACACCTTC.

This sequence joins TRBV28 and TRBJ2-5; D unclear. The better agreement between TRBJ2-7 and the DNA end casts doubt on the J call. CDR1 and CDR2 from the germline V gene are MDHEN and SYDVKM. CDR3 length equals 13 residues. The CDR3 reads CASSFQTPYEQYF. CDR3 in DNA: TGTGCCAGCAGTTTCCAGACCCCCTACGAGCAGTACTTC.

The chain couples TRBV13 to TRBJ2-2, with 11 bases identical to TRBD1. The length of the CDR3 is 15 residues. J gave up 5 bases and V 7 bases, and 6 bases lay outside the gene matches. Germline V gene lookup returns CDR1 PRHDT and CDR2 FYEKMQ (reference sequence). CDR3 sequence reads: CASTGTGGSTGELFF. The CDR3 DNA reads TGTGCCAGCACCGGGACAGGGGGAAGTACCGGGGAGCTGTTTTTT. The complete variable domain, with remaining parts taken from reference TRBV13 and TRBJ2-2, reads AAGVIQSPRHLIKEKRETATLKCYPIPRHDTVYWYQQGPGQDPQFLISFYEKMQSDKGSIPDRFSAQQFSDYHSELNMSSLELGDSALYFCASTGTGGSTGELFFGEGSRLTVL.

The chain couples TRBV11-2 to TRBJ2-7; TRBD2 agrees at 11 bases. The J segment lost 3 bases and the V segment lost 1 base, leaving 2 bases of the junction unmatched. This CDR3 region has 15 residues. From germline, CDR1 is SGHAT and CDR2 FQNNGV. The CDR3 is CASSLGLAGGYEQYF. CDR3 nucleotides: TGTGCCAGCAGCTTAGGTCTAGCGGGGGGCTACGAGCAGTACTTC.

J is TRBJ2-7 and V is TRBV6-5, with 10 bases lining up with TRBD2. Germline values: CDR1 MNHEY, CDR2 SVGAGI. V was pared by 7 bases and J by 2 bases, with 2 bases of the junction left unmatched. The CDR3 contains 13 residues. This chain's CDR3 is CASKAGGPYEQYF. CDR3 coding DNA: TGTGCCAGCAAAGCGGGAGGGCCCTACGAGCAGTACTTC.

The rearrangement links TRBV28 to TRBJ1-1; D not certain. This CDR3 region has 18 residues. With 1 base removed from V and 1 base from J, the gap between germline ends came to 19 bases. Germline V gene sequence: CDR1 MDHEN, CDR2 SYDVKM. The DNA of the CDR3 is TGTGCCAGCAGTTTATCCTCAAAAACCCCCCCCCGGAACACTGAAGCTTTCTTT. This sequence encodes CASSLSSKTPPRNTEAFF.

The sample holds one count of this clone. The V gene is TRBV28, the J gene TRBJ2-7, with TRBD2 matching 13 bases. The CDR3 covers 17 residues. CDR1 MDHEN and CDR2 SYDVKM come from the germline V gene. The trim removed 5 bases at V and 6 bases at J, leaving 13 bases unmatched. The CDR3: CASSRPGLAGPKGEQYF. CDR3 in DNA: TGTGCCAGCAGTCGACCGGGACTAGCGGGGCCCAAGGGCGAGCAGTACTTC.

V and J are TRBV6-1 and TRBJ1-5, with D hard to call. The V and J ends lost 3 bases and 5 bases respectively, with 2 bases between them. The CDR3 spans 11 residues. Germline loops: CDR1 MNHNS, CDR2 SASEGT. This CDR3 is CASSDYQPQHF. The CDR3 DNA reads TGTGCCAGCAGTGATTATCAGCCCCAGCATTTT.

The chain couples TRBV18 to TRBJ2-5; 10 bases fit TRBD1. Germline-derived CDR1 and CDR2 are KGHSH and LQKENI. Germline trimming cut 6 bases from V and 1 base from J; bases unmatched to any gene: 8. The CDR3 spans 16 residues. The CDR3 region is CASSTGTGAFQETQYF. CDR3 coding DNA: TGTGCCAGCTCGACCGGGACAGGGGCTTTCCAAGAGACCCAGTACTTC.

The chain combines TRBV18 with TRBJ1-1; D unresolved. The CDR3 totals 16 residues. Between the trimmed V and J ends, which lost 0 bases and 0 bases, there was a span of 11 bases. Germline V gene lookup returns CDR1 KGHSH and CDR2 LQKENI. As DNA, the CDR3 is TGTGCCAGCTCACCACCGATGAGTTACATGAACACTGAAGCTTTCTTT. Translated, it gives CASSPPMSYMNTEAFF.

This clone was seen once. The genes are TRBV5-1 and TRBJ2-7; D unresolved. This CDR3 has 14 residues. Germline V gene lookup returns CDR1 SGHRS and CDR2 YFSETQ. V was pared by 0 bases and J by 0 bases, with 7 bases between. The CDR3 sequence is CASSLGEISYEQYF. The CDR3 DNA reads as TGCGCCAGCAGCTTGGGAGAGATCTCCTACGAGCAGTACTTC.